This T cell receptor (beta chain) was profiled in a study of blood T cell repertoires in COVID-19. Only in-frame clones appear in the TCRdb table, and some are missing; sequencing was by immunoSEQ multiplex PCR. The table has approximately 70,000 clones, about 90% seen once; the top ten hold over 4.5%. The germline CDR1 and CDR2 sequences are LGHDT and YNNKEL (reference sequence). This CDR3 contains 14 residues. With 1 base removed from V and 0 bases from J, the gap between germline ends came to 5 bases. Sequencing input: peripheral blood. This chain joins TRBV3-1 (or the pseudogene TRBV3-2) and TRBJ2-3; D unclear. This receptor was identified in a human donor in a cohort sampled during active COVID-19. This CDR3 reads CASSQALSTDTQYF. CDR3 sequence (DNA): TGTGCCAGCAGCCAAGCCCTGAGCACAGATACGCAGTATTTT.